This TCR beta chain was documented in a study of control samples from healthy donors and cancer patients. The CDR3 spans 15 residues. The assay was immunoSEQ multiplex PCR, and TCRdb's table has in-frame clones only and misses some. The table shows 160,000 or so clones, with just over 95% occurring only once. The sample comprised blood. The source is a woman aged 25 to 39 in good health. The gene calls are TRBV12-2 and TRBJ2-1; the table's D call, TRBD2, was not checked against the DNA. TRBV12-2 corresponds to a pseudogene. The chain's CDR3 is CASRLARGVYNEQFF. CDR3 DNA: TGTGCAAGTCGCTTAGCACGGGGGGTTTACAATGAGCAGTTCTTC.